This T cell receptor beta chain was observed in a study of blood T cell repertoires in COVID-19. Study-wide background: Acute and convalescent COVID-19 specimens originated in the United States, Italy and Spain. Nucleic acid was either cDNA or gDNA, and it came from T cells, B-cell-depleted T cells, or PBMCs.

Under the authors' procedure: Researchers report that nucleated cell counts were estimated from reference gene primer amplification. This table comes from immunoSEQ multiplex PCR, and its TCRdb copy is limited to in-frame clones, with some not included. The V and J calls and clone size are taken from that table; D and trimming were inferred from the DNA. The sample has around 72,000 clones, 70% to 90% seen once. After removal of 2 bases from V and 3 bases from J, the junction contained 6 bases not matched to a gene. The CDR3 consists of 16 residues. CDR1 is KGHSH and CDR2 is LQKENI in the germline V gene.

The specimen sequenced was peripheral blood. The source of this sequence is a man in his 70s with active or convalescent COVID-19. The gene calls are TRBV18 and TRBJ2-2; TRBD2 agrees at 7 bases. The CDR3 nucleotides are TGTGCCAGCTCACCAGTGGGACTACCATACACCGGGGAGCTGTTTTTT. It translates to CASSPVGLPYTGELFF.